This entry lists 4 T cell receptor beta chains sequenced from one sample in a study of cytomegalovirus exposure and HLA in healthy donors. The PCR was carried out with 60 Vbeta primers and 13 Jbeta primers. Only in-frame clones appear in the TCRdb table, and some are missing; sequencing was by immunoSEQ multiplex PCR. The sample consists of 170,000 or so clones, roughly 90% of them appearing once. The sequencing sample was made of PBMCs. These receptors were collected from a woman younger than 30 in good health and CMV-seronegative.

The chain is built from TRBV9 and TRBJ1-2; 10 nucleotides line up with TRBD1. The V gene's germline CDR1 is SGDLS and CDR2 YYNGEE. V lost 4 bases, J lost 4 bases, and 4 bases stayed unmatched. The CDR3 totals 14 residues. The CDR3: CASSTWDRGYGYTF. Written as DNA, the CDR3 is TGTGCCAGCAGCACCTGGGACAGGGGCTATGGCTACACCTTC.

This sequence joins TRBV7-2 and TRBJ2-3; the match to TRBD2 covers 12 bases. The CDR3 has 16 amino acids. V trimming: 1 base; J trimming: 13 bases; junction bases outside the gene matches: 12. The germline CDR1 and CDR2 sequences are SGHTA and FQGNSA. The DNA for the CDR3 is TGTGCCAGCAGCTTAGTATCTAGCGGGAGGGCCCTGGCAAAGTATTTT. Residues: CASSLVSSGRALAKYF.

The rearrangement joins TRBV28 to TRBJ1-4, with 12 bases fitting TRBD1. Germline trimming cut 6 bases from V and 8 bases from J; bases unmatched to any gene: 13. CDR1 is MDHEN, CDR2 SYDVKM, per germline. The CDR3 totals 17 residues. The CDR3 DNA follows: TGTGCCAGCAGGCCCGGGACAGGGGGCGAGACGACCGAAAAACTGTTTTTT. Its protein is CASRPGTGGETTEKLFF.

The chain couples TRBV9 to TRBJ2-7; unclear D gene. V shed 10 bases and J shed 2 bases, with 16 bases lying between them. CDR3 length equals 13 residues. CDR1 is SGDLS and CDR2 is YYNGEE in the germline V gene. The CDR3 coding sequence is TGTGCCCCCCCACATCCGCTGCCCTACGAGCAGTACTTC. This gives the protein CAPPHPLPYEQYF. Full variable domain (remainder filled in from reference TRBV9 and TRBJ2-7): DSGVTQTPKHLITATGQRVTLRCSPRSGDLSVYWYQQSLDQGLQFLIQYYNGEERAKGNILERFSAQQFPDLHSELNLSSLELGDSALYFCAPPHPLPYEQYFGPGTRLTVT.